This T cell receptor (beta chain) came from a study of identifying expanded T cells in peripheral blood (dated by TCRdb to the late 2010s). Describing the broader study: Separate aliquots of the same genomic DNA pool were sequenced to produce technical replicates, and four replicates were compared in pairs.

Taken from cysteine to phenylalanine, the CDR3 has 16 residues. The entry retains the CDR3 DNA only, 48 bases that are in frame from base 1. Relative to germline, V is 0 bases shorter and J is 6 bases shorter, with 15 bases between their ends. CDR1 and CDR2 (MNHNY, SVGAGI) derive from the germline V gene (reference sequence). TCRbeta CDR3 regions were profiled by bias-controlled multiplex PCR amplification of genomic DNA with the immunoSEQ Assay. Turning to the authors' computational methods: To quantify the absolute abundance of each unique TCRbeta CDR3 region, the sequences were collapsed and filtered. Differential abundance was tested with two models: a binomial (Fisher-equivalent) model and a beta-binomial model that adds time-dependent variance fitted from healthy donors. Clones with fewer than 5 combined templates were removed, and differential abundance was called for clones with a Benjamini-Hochberg FDR below 0.01. In the beta-binomial model, variance was expressed as a function of the total template count across the two samples, in the form v = (b*log(k)+a)^2. The table was pulled from immuneACCESS by TCRdb, which kept in-frame rearrangements only. Such tables lose some clones; where checked, under half of the loss comes from unresolved V genes, and the rest has no known cause. That table furnishes V, J and clone size, whereas the DNA furnished D and trimming. For this sample there are approximately 140,000 clones; 86% appear just once. Jointly, the top ten make up 7.5% to 9% of the sample.

Worth noting for this clone: Its binding antigen is unknown. No much larger clone is present one base from it, and per-base qualities are unavailable.

No immune events such as infections were documented for the healthy donors during the collection period. Blood repertoires from healthy donors were used as a training cohort for calibrating time-dependent variance in a beta-binomial model of differential abundance of T-cell clones. The training cohort was composed of 10 or so healthy donors, 3 female and 7 male. The donors were between about 25 and 65 years old, with an average age of about 45 years. Whole blood from each healthy donor was obtained from a commercial supplier and was collected at three time points two to three weeks apart. Genomic DNA was extracted from unsorted whole blood for immunosequencing. Paper-wide results and their limitations: In all healthy donors, the variance in clone template counts between samples taken around 14 days apart rose significantly as total template count increased. The binomial model flagged 0.9 to 1.5 differentially abundant clones between technical replicates but 15 to 17 over around two weeks and roughly 19 over four weeks. The authors expected that over much longer intervals, such as months to years, biological variance in healthy repertoires might increase even further. Both the number of clones called differentially abundant and the false-positive rate were significantly reduced by the beta-binomial model across all healthy-donor time intervals.

The receptor comes from a person aged 18 to 75 in good health. The chain is encoded by TRBV6-6 joined to TRBJ2-1; the D region possibly corresponds to TRBD2 (6 bases align). Sequences were obtained from blood. Here is the DNA: TGTGCCAGCAGTTACTCCGGGGGTAGTGGTATCAATGAGCAGTTCTTC. It translates to CASSYSGGSGINEQFF.